These 14 T cell receptor beta chains originate from one sample sequenced in a study of T cells in localized non-small cell lung cancer. Clones were sequenced by immunoSEQ multiplex PCR, and TCRdb holds only the in-frame ones, with some missing. The data hold over 20,000 clones, with approximately 90% observed a single time. Sequences were derived from peripheral blood, sampled before any cancer treatment. The receptor set was obtained from a woman aged 40 to 75 with stage I lung adenocarcinoma.

The chain couples TRBV7-9 to TRBJ2-3; no clear D gene. Trimming removed 7 bases from V and 1 base from J, with 9 bases in between. This CDR3 is 13 amino acids long. Germline values: CDR1 SEHNR, CDR2 FQNEAQ (reference sequence). The CDR3 nucleotides read TGTGCCAGCACCCCCTCCGGCACAGATACGCAGTATTTT. Protein: CASTPSGTDTQYF.

This rearrangement joins TRBV5-1 to TRBJ1-2; D might be TRBD1 (5 bases). The CDR3 spans 14 residues. The germline V gene has CDR1 SGHRS and CDR2 YFSETQ. The V and J ends lost 5 bases and 4 bases respectively, with 15 bases between them. CDR3 sequence: CASRTEGLAYGYTF. In DNA, the CDR3 is TGCGCCAGCAGGACGGAGGGGCTAGCCTATGGCTACACCTTC.

This rearrangement joins TRBV15 to TRBJ2-7, with D perhaps matching TRBD2 (5 bases). The CDR3 runs to 15 residues. Germline values: CDR1 LNHNV, CDR2 YYDKDF (reference sequence). Deletions cut 1 base from V and 3 bases from J, with 13 bases between. CDR3 sequence reads: CATSRARSAGYEQYF. The CDR3 coding sequence is TGTGCCACCAGCAGAGCCCGATCGGCGGGCTACGAGCAGTACTTC.

J is TRBJ2-6 and V is TRBV7-8; D remains unclear. The CDR3 is 15 residues long. Germline V lookup: CDR1 SGHVS, CDR2 FQNEAQ. V lost 3 bases, J lost 1 base, and 7 bases lay in between. For the CDR3, the DNA is TGTGCCAGCAGCTTTTTGGAATCTGGGGCCAACGTCCTGACTTTC. Protein sequence: CASSFLESGANVLTF.

This chain joins TRBV7-6 and TRBJ2-1; 10 bases are shared with TRBD2. The CDR3 sequence is 16 residues long. From germline, CDR1 is SGHVS and CDR2 FNYEAQ. V lost 1 base and J lost 11; bases outside the gene matches: 11. The DNA for the CDR3 is TGTGCCAGCAGCTTAGACGCTAGCGGGAGCTCGTTCAAGCAGTTCTTC. It translates to CASSLDASGSSFKQFF.

The sample holds one count of this clone. The chain uses TRBV19 and TRBJ2-3, with TRBD1 matching over 9 bases. Looked up from germline, CDR1 is LNHDA and CDR2 is SQIVND (reference sequence). The CDR3 consists of 16 residues. The ends lost 10 bases at V and 4 bases at J; junction bases unmatched: 15. The CDR3 protein is CATRSGTGYVADTQYF. CDR3 DNA sequence: TGTGCCACCCGCTCCGGGACAGGGTACGTCGCAGATACGCAGTATTTT.

The V and J genes are TRBV18 and TRBJ2-6; 8 bases are a match to TRBD2. There are 18 residues in the CDR3. Germline CDR1 KGHSH, CDR2 LQKENI. After removal of 1 base from V and 0 bases from J, the junction contained 5 bases not matched to a gene. The CDR3: CASSPLTGRASGANVLTF. The CDR3 region has the DNA TGTGCCAGCTCACCACTCACCGGGAGGGCCTCTGGGGCCAACGTCCTGACTTTC.

This clone has just one count. The genes are TRBV28 and TRBJ1-1; D gene ambiguous. V was shortened by 4 bases and J by 4 bases, with 7 bases between the two germline ends. From germline, CDR1 is MDHEN and CDR2 SYDVKM. The CDR3 is 12 residues long. In DNA form, the CDR3 reads TGTGCCAGCAGTTCCCCCCTCACTGAAGCTTTCTTT. As protein: CASSSPLTEAFF.

V and J are TRBV6-5 and TRBJ2-7, with 8 nucleotides matching TRBD2. The V segment lost 2 bases and the J segment 5 bases; nucleotides outside the gene matches: 5. The CDR3 is made up of 14 amino acids. Looked up from germline, CDR1 is MNHEY and CDR2 is SVGAGI. The CDR3 here is CASSYRRGADEQYF. DNA for the CDR3: TGTGCCAGCAGTTACCGGCGGGGGGCCGACGAGCAGTACTTC.

This clone was observed once. The rearrangement joins TRBV5-1 to TRBJ2-1; D may be TRBD2 (5 bases). Per the germline V gene, CDR1 is SGHRS and CDR2 is YFSETQ. V was clipped by 3 bases and J by 8 bases, with 18 bases between them. CDR3 length: 15 residues. The CDR3 is CASSSGSSANDEQFF. The CDR3 bases are TGCGCCAGCAGCTCGGGTAGTAGCGCCAACGATGAGCAGTTCTTC.

The chain uses TRBV19 and TRBJ1-2; D remains unclear. CDR1 LNHDA and CDR2 SQIVND come from the germline V gene (reference sequence). The CDR3 consists of 15 residues. V gave up 5 bases and J gave up 4 bases, with 17 bases separating them. Here the CDR3 DNA reads TGTGCCAGTAGTGAATCACATCCGGGAGTCTATGGCTACACCTTC. Translating it yields CASSESHPGVYGYTF.

The rearrangement joins TRBV30 to TRBJ2-2; perhaps TRBD2 as D (6 bases). Germline-derived CDR1 and CDR2 are GTSNPN and SVGIG (reference sequence). The CDR3 totals 14 residues. Trimming took 3 bases from V and 2 from J, leaving 10 bases between them. The CDR3 nucleotides are TGTGCCTGGAGGCGGGGCCCTAACACCGGGGAGCTGTTTTTT. Its protein product is CAWRRGPNTGELFF.

The V gene is TRBV10-2, the J gene TRBJ1-5; tentative D call: TRBD1 (6 bases). Trimming pared 6 bases from V and 0 bases from J, leaving 12 bases between. The CDR3 runs to 15 residues. Germline CDR1 WSHSY, CDR2 SAAADI. This CDR3 is CASRDSRYSNQPQHF. In nucleotides, the CDR3 is TGCGCCAGCAGGGACAGCCGATATAGCAATCAGCCCCAGCATTTT.

The chain is built from TRBV30 and TRBJ2-2; D is perhaps TRBD1 or TRBD2 (6 bases each). The ends were cut back, 3 bases at V and 1 base at J, with 12 bases in the middle. CDR1 and CDR2 from the germline V gene are GTSNPN and SVGIG (reference sequence). The CDR3 extends over 15 amino acids. CDR3: CAWRGGRKNTGELFF. The CDR3 DNA reads as TGTGCCTGGAGAGGGGGGAGGAAGAACACCGGGGAGCTGTTTTTT. The whole variable domain, remainder taken from reference TRBV30 and TRBJ2-2, is SQTIHQWPATLVQPVGSPLSLECTVEGTSNPNLYWYRQAAGRGLQLLFYSVGIGQISSEVPQNLSASRPQDRQFILSSKKLLLSDSGFYLCAWRGGRKNTGELFFGEGSRLTVL.